The rows below give T cell receptor beta chains drawn from one sample of a study of CD8 T cells in Susac syndrome. TCRdb called the immunoSEQ multiplex PCR reads again in MiXCR, with one record for every CDR3 protein. The sample consists of a few hundred thousand distinct CDR3 sequences, approximately 85% of them appearing once. Sample: CD8+ T cells from PBMCs. All receptors derive from a human donor with multiple sclerosis. The CDR3 runs from the conserved cysteine through the conserved F or W. D genes are given only for firm matches. Not all rows give a size; the values are once, few, many and, for expanded clones, a class.

size: NA; J: TRBJ2-7; V: TRBV28; D: NA; CDR3: CASSFNRMLYEQYF; DNA: TGTGCCAGCAGTTTCAACAGGATGCTATACGAGCAGTACTTC
size: NA; J: TRBJ1-4; V: TRBV9; D: NA; CDR3: CASSVSGQPEKLFF; DNA: TGTGCCAGCAGCGTGAGTGGACAGCCCGAAAAACTGTTTTTT
size: NA; J: TRBJ1-1; V: TRBV28; D: NA; CDR3: CASSIILNTEAFF; DNA: TGTGCCAGCAGTATCATCCTGAACACTGAAGCTTTCTTT
size: NA; J: TRBJ2-7; V: TRBV30; D: NA; CDR3: CAWSSPLGQGYYEQYF; DNA: TGTGCCTGGAGTTCCCCATTGGGGCAGGGGTACTACGAGCAGTACTTC
size: NA; J: TRBJ2-3; V: TRBV28; D: NA; CDR3: CASSLGWGTSTDTQYF; DNA: TGTGCCAGCAGTTTAGGGTGGGGGACTAGCACAGATACGCAGTATTTT
size: few; J: TRBJ2-2; V: TRBV27; D: NA; CDR3: CASSSNTGELFF; DNA: TGTGCCAGCAGTTCGAACACCGGGGAGCTGTTTTTT
size: NA; J: TRBJ2-3; V: TRBV12-3/TRBV12-4; D: NA; CDR3: CASSLEAIRDTQYF; DNA: TGTGCCAGCAGTTTGGAGGCTATCAGGGATACGCAGTATTTT
size: NA; J: TRBJ1-2; V: TRBV4-3; D: NA; CDR3: CASSQDGVVGPNYGYTF; DNA: TGCGCCAGCAGCCAAGATGGGGTGGTGGGGCCCAACTATGGCTACACCTTC
size: NA; J: TRBJ2-5; V: TRBV7-9; D: TRBD2; CDR3: CASSLAPGLADQETQYF; DNA: TGTGCCAGCAGCTTAGCGCCGGGCCTAGCGGATCAAGAGACCCAGTACTTC
size: NA; J: TRBJ2-1; V: TRBV7-9; D: NA; CDR3: CASSLPQGSYNEQFF; DNA: TGTGCCAGCAGCTTGCCACAGGGCTCGTACAATGAGCAGTTCTTC
size: NA; J: TRBJ2-7; V: TRBV6-2/TRBV6-3; D: TRBD2; CDR3: CASGAGVTYEQYF; DNA: TGTGCCAGCGGAGCGGGAGTTACCTACGAGCAGTACTTC
size: NA; J: TRBJ2-5; V: TRBV9; D: TRBD2; CDR3: CASSGLAGVEETQYF; DNA: TGTGCCAGCAGCGGACTAGCGGGAGTGGAAGAGACCCAGTACTTC
size: once; J: TRBJ2-7; V: TRBV30; D: NA; CDR3: CAWSPGQISPYEQYF; DNA: TGTGCCTGGAGCCCCGGACAAATATCTCCCTACGAGCAGTACTTC
size: once; J: TRBJ2-1; V: TRBV20-1; D: NA; CDR3: CSARESGEQFF; DNA: TGCAGTGCTAGAGAGTCGGGCGAGCAGTTCTTC
size: NA; J: TRBJ2-2; V: TRBV19; D: NA; CDR3: CASSIVQLHTGELFF; DNA: TGTGCCAGTAGTATTGTACAGCTCCATACCGGGGAGCTGTTTTTT
size: few; J: TRBJ2-7; V: TRBV6-2/TRBV6-3; D: TRBD1; CDR3: CASSSGQASYEQYF; DNA: TGTGCCAGCAGTTCTGGACAGGCCTCCTACGAGCAGTACTTC
size: few; J: TRBJ2-1; V: TRBV7-6; D: TRBD1; CDR3: CASSEDRSSYNEQFF; DNA: TGTGCTAGCAGCGAGGACAGGAGCTCCTACAATGAGCAGTTCTTC
size: NA; J: TRBJ2-3; V: TRBV28; D: NA; CDR3: CASSLDPGPSADTQYF; DNA: TGTGCCAGCAGTTTAGATCCCGGGCCTAGTGCAGATACGCAGTATTTT
size: many; J: TRBJ2-7; V: TRBV28; D: TRBD2; CDR3: CASSSRLAAYEQYF; DNA: TGTGCCAGCAGCTCCAGGCTAGCGGCTTACGAGCAGTACTTC
size: once; J: TRBJ2-3; V: TRBV5-8; D: NA; CDR3: CASSSDLGSTDTQYF; DNA: TGTGCCAGCAGCTCCGACTTGGGTAGCACAGATACGCAGTATTTT
size: NA; J: TRBJ2-5; V: TRBV10-3; D: NA; CDR3: CAIGAGETQYF; DNA: TGTGCCATCGGTGCGGGAGAGACCCAGTACTTC
size: NA; J: TRBJ1-4; V: TRBV14; D: TRBD1; CDR3: CASSQDDRGPEKLFF; DNA: TGTGCCAGCAGCCAAGATGACAGGGGGCCTGAAAAACTGTTTTTT
size: NA; J: TRBJ1-2; V: TRBV29-1; D: TRBD1; CDR3: CSVEDMGQTNYGYTF; DNA: TGCAGCGTTGAAGATATGGGACAGACTAACTATGGCTACACCTTC
size: NA; J: TRBJ1-1; V: TRBV30; D: NA; CDR3: CAWTWANTEAFF; DNA: TGTGCCTGGACTTGGGCGAACACTGAAGCTTTCTTT
size: NA; J: TRBJ1-2; V: TRBV14; D: NA; CDR3: CASSHIPAHGYTF; DNA: TGTGCCAGCAGCCACATACCGGCCCATGGCTACACCTTC
size: NA; J: TRBJ2-1; V: TRBV29-1; D: NA; CDR3: CSVEDEWNPSAYNEQFF; DNA: TGCAGCGTTGAAGATGAGTGGAACCCTAGCGCCTACAATGAGCAGTTCTTC
size: NA; J: TRBJ2-1; V: TRBV7-7; D: TRBD1; CDR3: CASSSGTGGENEQFF; DNA: TGTGCCAGCAGCTCCGGGACAGGGGGTGAAAATGAGCAGTTCTTC
size: NA; J: TRBJ1-2; V: TRBV6-2/TRBV6-3; D: NA; CDR3: CASSYSPGVGYGYTF; DNA: TGTGCCAGCAGTTACTCGCCAGGGGTCGGCTATGGCTACACCTTC
size: few; J: TRBJ2-7; V: TRBV7-6; D: NA; CDR3: CALGPPGREQYF; DNA: TGTGCCCTCGGTCCCCCAGGGCGCGAGCAGTACTTC
size: NA; J: TRBJ1-1; V: TRBV12-3/TRBV12-4; D: NA; CDR3: CASNFGMGGAFF; DNA: TGTGCCAGCAACTTTGGTATGGGAGGTGCTTTCTTT
size: NA; J: TRBJ2-3; V: TRBV28; D: TRBD2; CDR3: CASNLGAGVATDTQYF; DNA: TGTGCCAGCAACTTGGGAGCGGGAGTTGCGACAGATACGCAGTATTTT
size: NA; J: TRBJ1-1; V: TRBV19; D: NA; CDR3: CASSSIWATEAFF; DNA: TGTGCCAGTAGTTCCATCTGGGCCACTGAAGCTTTCTTT
size: NA; J: TRBJ1-5; V: TRBV6-2/TRBV6-3; D: NA; CDR3: CASSYLAGDLGNQPQHF; DNA: TGTGCCAGCAGTTACCTTGCAGGGGATTTAGGCAATCAGCCCCAGCATTTT
size: few; J: TRBJ2-7; V: TRBV19; D: NA; CDR3: CASRRWGGGFNEQYF; DNA: TGTGCCAGTAGGAGATGGGGAGGGGGCTTCAACGAGCAGTACTTC
size: once; J: TRBJ2-7; V: TRBV20-1; D: NA; CDR3: CSARGGWRTSYEQYF; DNA: TGCAGTGCTAGAGGAGGTTGGCGGACCTCCTACGAGCAGTACTTC
size: NA; J: TRBJ2-3; V: TRBV10-3; D: NA; CDR3: CAISELSDTDTQYF; DNA: TGTGCCATCAGTGAGTTGTCGGACACAGATACGCAGTATTTT
size: NA; J: TRBJ2-7; V: TRBV11-3; D: NA; CDR3: CASSFTSIRASPYEQYF; DNA: TGTGCCAGCAGCTTCACCTCTATTCGGGCCTCACCCTACGAGCAGTACTTC
size: NA; J: TRBJ2-7; V: TRBV20-1; D: NA; CDR3: CGARDDLYEQYF; DNA: TGCGGTGCTAGAGACGACCTCTACGAGCAGTACTTC
size: NA; J: TRBJ1-1; V: TRBV7-9; D: TRBD1; CDR3: CASRGQGMYTEAFF; DNA: TGTGCCAGCAGAGGACAGGGGATGTACACTGAAGCTTTCTTT
size: NA; J: TRBJ2-5; V: TRBV27; D: NA; CDR3: CASSLSGSGETQYF; DNA: TGTGCCAGCAGTTTAAGCGGGTCGGGAGAGACCCAGTACTTC
size: few; J: TRBJ1-5; V: TRBV7-9; D: NA; CDR3: CASSLAYQPQHF; DNA: TGTGCCAGCAGCTTAGCGTATCAGCCCCAGCATTTT
size: NA; J: TRBJ2-7; V: TRBV13; D: NA; CDR3: CASNLGQGLLYEQYF; DNA: TGTGCCAGCAACTTAGGACAGGGACTACTCTACGAGCAGTACTTC
size: NA; J: TRBJ2-1; V: TRBV5-6; D: NA; CDR3: CASSSPPQGYNEQFF; DNA: TGTGCCAGCAGCTCCCCCCCCCAGGGGTACAATGAGCAGTTCTTC
size: once; J: TRBJ1-3; V: TRBV7-9; D: NA; CDR3: CASSLLLDGKSGNTIYF; DNA: TGTGCCAGCAGCCTACTCCTGGACGGAAAATCTGGAAACACCATATATTTT
size: NA; J: TRBJ2-1; V: TRBV20-1; D: NA; CDR3: CSARPQGSSYNEQFF; DNA: TGCAGTGCTAGACCGCAGGGAAGCTCCTACAATGAGCAGTTCTTC
size: NA; J: TRBJ1-2; V: TRBV28; D: NA; CDR3: CASSLGTSLPPNYGYTF; DNA: TGTGCCAGCAGTTTAGGCACCTCCCTCCCCCCCAACTATGGCTACACCTTC
size: once; J: TRBJ1-5; V: TRBV18; D: NA; CDR3: CASSPEGDSNQPQHF; DNA: TGTGCCAGCTCACCAGAAGGAGATAGCAATCAGCCCCAGCATTTT
size: NA; J: TRBJ2-4; V: TRBV25-1; D: TRBD1; CDR3: CASRPGTGEANIQYF; DNA: TGTGCCAGCAGGCCCGGGACAGGGGAGGCCAACATTCAGTACTTC
size: NA; J: TRBJ1-5; V: TRBV15; D: NA; CDR3: CATSPPRRGGNQPQHF; DNA: TGTGCCACCAGCCCTCCGCGTCGGGGGGGCAATCAGCCCCAGCATTTT
size: NA; J: TRBJ1-1; V: TRBV6-2/TRBV6-3; D: NA; CDR3: CASSYPDRPMNTEAFF; DNA: TGTGCCAGCAGTTACCCTGACAGGCCCATGAACACTGAAGCTTTCTTT
size: NA; J: TRBJ2-7; V: TRBV23-1; D: TRBD2; CDR3: CASSQSRGLAGRYEQYF; DNA: TGCGCCAGCAGTCAATCGCGGGGACTAGCGGGAAGGTACGAGCAGTACTTC
size: NA; J: TRBJ1-1; V: TRBV28; D: TRBD1; CDR3: CASSQTGEAFF; DNA: TGTGCCAGCAGTCAGACAGGGGAAGCTTTCTTT
size: NA; J: TRBJ2-1; V: TRBV9; D: TRBD2; CDR3: CASSPGLAGDWQFF; DNA: TGTGCCAGCAGCCCCGGACTAGCGGGAGATTGGCAGTTCTTC
size: NA; J: TRBJ2-5; V: TRBV27; D: NA; CDR3: CASSLAQGQETQYF; DNA: TGTGCCAGCAGTTTGGCACAGGGTCAAGAGACCCAGTACTTC
size: NA; J: TRBJ2-5; V: TRBV6-1; D: NA; CDR3: CASRDGTVVGQETQYF; DNA: TGTGCCAGCAGGGACGGTACGGTCGTGGGACAAGAGACCCAGTACTTC
size: NA; J: TRBJ1-1; V: TRBV28; D: NA; CDR3: CASSLRQTEAFF; DNA: TGTGCCAGCAGTTTAAGACAAACTGAAGCTTTCTTT